The present entry profiles one T cell receptor beta chain with its context. This clone was found once. There is no known antigen for this receptor. The input lacks base qualities; no much larger clone sits a single base away. V gives up 0 bases and J gives up 2 bases, and the segment between their germline ends measures 3 bases. The CDR3 contains 14 residues, cysteine and phenylalanine counted. This entry keeps only the CDR3 DNA: 42 bases, framed from base 1. Per the germline V gene, SGHRS is the CDR1 and YFSETQ is the CDR2. One collaborating source in Seattle enrolled patients while the patients were actively infected and followed the patients over time throughout the course of disease. Each collaborating institution followed its own protocols to collect whole blood in K2EDTA tubes. For TCRbeta analysis, collaborators shipped samples as frozen whole blood, isolated PBMCs, or DNA extracted from either of those sample types.

The sample is drawn from a study of blood T cell repertoires in COVID-19 (dated by TCRdb to 2018 to 2020). Turning to the overall study: Samples covering the acute and convalescent phases of COVID-19 were provided by collaborators in the United States, Italy and Spain. The material from the prospective study consisted of cDNA or gDNA derived from T cells, B-cell-depleted T cells, or PBMCs. Subjects who had been exposed to COVID-19, were actively infected with it, or had recovered from it provided the deeply sampled blood TCRbeta repertoires that made up the dataset. The repertoires were released in a freely available public database meant as a resource for research on the immune response to SARS-CoV-2. Samples were obtained from the ongoing ImmuneRACE study (first 160 participants) and from 1,254 subjects provided by 6 global collaborators. Sample metadata almost always included a de-identified subject ID, COVID-19 status, age in years and sex. HLA class I and class II types, where available, came from metadata supplied by the sample provider rather than from assay-based typing.

The immunoSEQ Assay, a bias-controlled multiplex PCR, was used to amplify TCRbeta CDR3 regions from genomic DNA. The study's own analysis went as follows. The number of nucleated cells in each sample was estimated from the amplification of reference gene primers within the assay. To quantify the absolute abundance of each unique TCRbeta CDR3 rearrangement, sequence reads were collapsed and filtered. For each sample, productive Simpson clonality was calculated by taking the square root of Simpson's diversity index across productive rearrangements. As stored in TCRdb, this immuneACCESS dataset retains in-frame rearrangements with V and J assigned. A fraction of the clones does not appear; measured against another copy, unresolved V genes explain less than half of the discrepancy, and the remainder lacks a known reason. The V and J calls and clone size are taken from that table; D and trimming were inferred from the DNA. This sample is represented by under 350,000 clones; over 85% of them were singletons. The top ten clones comprise 1.5% to 2% of the sample.

General study outcomes and caveats: The quantity of clinical and demographic metadata differed by source and by participant and was supplied without curation.

This sequence originates from a woman aged 30 to 39 with COVID-19, enrolled during active disease. This chain joins TRBV5-1 to TRBJ2-6; the D gene cannot be named for sure. Sequenced sample: peripheral blood. The sequenced DNA: TGCGCCAGCAGCTTGGTAGCTGGGGCCAACGTCCTGACTTTC. The translation is CASSLVAGANVLTF.